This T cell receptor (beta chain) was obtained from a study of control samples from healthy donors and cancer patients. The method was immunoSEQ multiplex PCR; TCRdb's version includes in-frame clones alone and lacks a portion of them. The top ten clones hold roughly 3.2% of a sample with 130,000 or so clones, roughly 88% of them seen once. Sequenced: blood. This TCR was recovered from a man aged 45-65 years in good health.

CDR3 in amino acids: CASSELQTTSTDTQYF. CDR3 in DNA: TGTGCCAGCAGTGAACTGCAAACTACCAGCACAGATACGCAGTATTTT. The V call is TRBV6-1, the J call TRBJ2-3, with D unclear. V lost 2 bases and J lost 0, with 12 bases in between. The germline CDR1 and CDR2 sequences are MNHNS and SASEGT. The CDR3 length is 16 residues.